Listed below are T cell receptor beta chains from one sample, sequenced in a study of cytomegalovirus exposure and HLA in healthy donors. Clones were read by immunoSEQ multiplex PCR, and TCRdb kept only the in-frame ones, dropping some. The sample gives about 160,000 clones, 81% of which show up once; approximately 1.2% is in the top ten. The specimen was PBMCs. Receptor source: a man aged 50 to 59 in good health and CMV-seropositive. Each CDR3 is given with its conserved first and last residue. The D gene is left open where the match is weak. Not all rows give a size; the values are once, few, many and, for expanded clones, a class.

clone_size: -; v_call: TRBV11-2; d_call: TRBD1; j_call: TRBJ2-7; cdr3_aa: CASSRNGQGADRQYF; cdr3_nt: TGTGCCAGCAGTCGCAACGGACAGGGGGCAGACCGGCAGTACTTC
clone_size: -; v_call: TRBV9; d_call: -; j_call: TRBJ2-3; cdr3_aa: CASSDPSRADTQYF; cdr3_nt: TGTGCCAGCAGCGATCCTTCGCGGGCAGATACGCAGTATTTT
clone_size: once; v_call: TRBV6-5; d_call: -; j_call: TRBJ2-2; cdr3_aa: CASSLGTPNTGELFF; cdr3_nt: TGTGCCAGCAGCCTAGGGACACCCAACACCGGGGAGCTGTTTTTT
clone_size: -; v_call: TRBV11-2; d_call: -; j_call: TRBJ2-7; cdr3_aa: CASSTYKQGESEQYF; cdr3_nt: TGTGCCAGCAGCACCTATAAACAGGGAGAGTCCGAGCAGTACTTC
clone_size: -; v_call: TRBV28; d_call: TRBD1; j_call: TRBJ2-3; cdr3_aa: CASTDRVRSTDTQYF; cdr3_nt: TGTGCCAGCACCGACAGGGTACGGTCCACAGATACGCAGTATTTT
clone_size: -; v_call: TRBV7-9; d_call: -; j_call: TRBJ2-3; cdr3_aa: CASSLTAEGDTQYF; cdr3_nt: TGTGCCAGCAGCTTAACGGCGGAGGGAGATACGCAGTATTTT
clone_size: -; v_call: TRBV6-5; d_call: -; j_call: TRBJ2-7; cdr3_aa: CASSQGSYEQYF; cdr3_nt: TGTGCCAGCAGTCAGGGGTCCTACGAGCAGTACTTC
clone_size: few; v_call: TRBV9; d_call: TRBD2; j_call: TRBJ2-3; cdr3_aa: CASSATQGGRAETDTQYF; cdr3_nt: TGTGCCAGCAGCGCCACCCAGGGCGGGAGGGCCGAGACAGATACGCAGTATTTT
clone_size: -; v_call: TRBV14; d_call: -; j_call: TRBJ2-7; cdr3_aa: CASSQGYRAYEQYF; cdr3_nt: TGTGCCAGCAGCCAAGGTTACAGGGCCTACGAGCAGTACTTC
clone_size: -; v_call: TRBV6-1; d_call: -; j_call: TRBJ1-5; cdr3_aa: CASSDGGGRRNQPQHF; cdr3_nt: TGTGCCAGCAGTGACGGGGGGGGGCGGCGAAATCAGCCCCAGCATTTT
clone_size: -; v_call: TRBV7-9; d_call: -; j_call: TRBJ1-4; cdr3_aa: CASSPGVGEKLFF; cdr3_nt: TGTGCCAGCAGCCCGGGGGTGGGAGAAAAACTGTTTTTT
clone_size: -; v_call: TRBV2; d_call: TRBD1; j_call: TRBJ1-2; cdr3_aa: CASSEVIQGARYGYTF; cdr3_nt: TGTGCCAGCAGTGAAGTAATACAGGGGGCGCGCTATGGCTACACCTTC
clone_size: -; v_call: TRBV28; d_call: TRBD1; j_call: TRBJ1-4; cdr3_aa: CASGTGQNEKLFF; cdr3_nt: TGTGCCAGCGGGACAGGTCAAAATGAAAAACTGTTTTTT
clone_size: few; v_call: TRBV29-1; d_call: -; j_call: TRBJ2-1; cdr3_aa: CSGGLAVDREQFF; cdr3_nt: TGCAGCGGCGGGCTAGCGGTTGACAGGGAGCAGTTCTTC
clone_size: -; v_call: TRBV5-1; d_call: -; j_call: TRBJ1-4; cdr3_aa: CASSFQGALATNEKLFF; cdr3_nt: TGCGCCAGCAGCTTTCAGGGCGCCCTCGCAACTAATGAAAAACTGTTTTTT
clone_size: -; v_call: TRBV5-5; d_call: TRBD1; j_call: TRBJ2-1; cdr3_aa: CASSTTGQHYNEQFF; cdr3_nt: TGTGCCAGCAGCACGACAGGGCAACACTACAATGAGCAGTTCTTC
clone_size: -; v_call: TRBV5-1; d_call: TRBD1; j_call: TRBJ2-5; cdr3_aa: CASSLGQGGIGETQYF; cdr3_nt: TGCGCCAGCAGCTTGGGACAGGGGGGAATCGGGGAGACCCAGTACTTC
clone_size: few; v_call: TRBV10-3; d_call: -; j_call: TRBJ1-1; cdr3_aa: CAISESPGVNTEAFF; cdr3_nt: TGTGCCATCAGTGAGTCGCCGGGGGTAAACACTGAAGCTTTCTTT
clone_size: -; v_call: TRBV27; d_call: -; j_call: TRBJ2-7; cdr3_aa: CASSLLGGSPLGGQYF; cdr3_nt: TGTGCCAGCAGTTTATTGGGGGGATCACCCCTAGGCGGGCAGTACTTC
clone_size: -; v_call: TRBV11-2; d_call: TRBD2; j_call: TRBJ2-7; cdr3_aa: CASSSLTSGRGEQYF; cdr3_nt: TGTGCCAGCAGCTCCCTCACTAGCGGGAGGGGCGAGCAGTACTTC
clone_size: -; v_call: TRBV9; d_call: -; j_call: TRBJ2-3; cdr3_aa: CASSNRDSNTDTQYF; cdr3_nt: TGTGCCAGCAGCAACCGGGACTCCAACACAGATACGCAGTATTTT
clone_size: -; v_call: TRBV28; d_call: TRBD2; j_call: TRBJ2-1; cdr3_aa: CASTPWAGGSYNEQFF; cdr3_nt: TGTGCCAGCACACCTTGGGCGGGGGGATCCTACAATGAGCAGTTCTTC
clone_size: -; v_call: TRBV27; d_call: -; j_call: TRBJ2-1; cdr3_aa: CASSWRGSYNEQFF; cdr3_nt: TGTGCCAGCAGTTGGAGGGGATCCTACAATGAGCAGTTCTTC
clone_size: -; v_call: TRBV4-1; d_call: -; j_call: TRBJ2-7; cdr3_aa: CASSPPYGEDEQYF; cdr3_nt: TGCGCCAGCAGCCCACCGTATGGGGAGGACGAGCAGTACTTC
clone_size: -; v_call: TRBV19; d_call: -; j_call: TRBJ1-5; cdr3_aa: CASSPVPNSNQPQHF; cdr3_nt: TGTGCCAGTAGTCCGGTTCCCAATAGCAATCAGCCCCAGCATTTT
clone_size: few; v_call: TRBV5-8; d_call: TRBD1; j_call: TRBJ2-7; cdr3_aa: CASSGVTQGYYEQYF; cdr3_nt: TGTGCCAGCAGCGGTGTCACACAGGGGTACTACGAGCAGTACTTC
clone_size: -; v_call: TRBV11-2; d_call: -; j_call: TRBJ1-2; cdr3_aa: CASTQGLLYGYTF; cdr3_nt: TGTGCCAGCACCCAGGGACTGCTTTATGGCTACACCTTC
clone_size: -; v_call: TRBV28; d_call: TRBD2; j_call: TRBJ2-3; cdr3_aa: CASSSDIAGAATDTQYF; cdr3_nt: TGTGCCAGCAGTTCCGATATAGCGGGAGCGGCCACAGATACGCAGTATTTT
clone_size: few; v_call: TRBV5-8; d_call: TRBD2; j_call: TRBJ2-2; cdr3_aa: CASSPGLAGGTGELFF; cdr3_nt: TGTGCCAGCAGCCCGGGACTAGCGGGAGGAACCGGGGAGCTGTTTTTT
clone_size: -; v_call: TRBV5-1; d_call: -; j_call: TRBJ2-3; cdr3_aa: CASSLDNRSTDTQYF; cdr3_nt: TGCGCCAGCAGCTTGGACAACCGTAGCACAGATACGCAGTATTTT
clone_size: -; v_call: TRBV6-6; d_call: TRBD1; j_call: TRBJ1-5; cdr3_aa: CASSPIADRGNQPQHF; cdr3_nt: TGTGCCAGCAGCCCGATCGCCGACAGGGGAAATCAGCCCCAGCATTTT
clone_size: -; v_call: TRBV18; d_call: TRBD2; j_call: TRBJ2-7; cdr3_aa: CASRPTSGSYEQYF; cdr3_nt: TGTGCCAGCCGACCTACTAGCGGGAGTTACGAGCAGTACTTC
clone_size: once; v_call: TRBV5-6; d_call: TRBD1; j_call: TRBJ2-3; cdr3_aa: CASSSPGQVTDTQYF; cdr3_nt: TGTGCCAGCAGCTCCCCGGGACAGGTCACAGATACGCAGTATTTT
clone_size: -; v_call: TRBV29-1; d_call: TRBD1; j_call: TRBJ1-5; cdr3_aa: CSVGQDSNQPQHF; cdr3_nt: TGCAGCGTGGGACAGGATAGCAATCAGCCCCAGCATTTT
clone_size: -; v_call: TRBV23-1; d_call: TRBD1; j_call: TRBJ2-1; cdr3_aa: CASSQSVGVTGTGFYEQFF; cdr3_nt: TGCGCCAGCAGTCAATCGGTCGGAGTCACTGGGACAGGGTTTTATGAGCAGTTCTTC
clone_size: -; v_call: TRBV19; d_call: TRBD1; j_call: TRBJ2-7; cdr3_aa: CASSDPGGASYEQYF; cdr3_nt: TGTGCCAGTAGTGATCCAGGGGGCGCGTCCTACGAGCAGTACTTC
clone_size: -; v_call: TRBV5-4; d_call: TRBD1; j_call: TRBJ1-1; cdr3_aa: CASSWGTANTEAFF; cdr3_nt: TGTGCCAGCAGCTGGGGGACAGCGAACACTGAAGCTTTCTTT
clone_size: -; v_call: TRBV11-2; d_call: TRBD2; j_call: TRBJ2-1; cdr3_aa: CASSLRGTSYNEQFF; cdr3_nt: TGTGCCAGCAGCCTAAGAGGGACTAGCTACAATGAGCAGTTCTTC
clone_size: -; v_call: TRBV28; d_call: -; j_call: TRBJ2-1; cdr3_aa: CASSLRAAGYNEQFF; cdr3_nt: TGTGCCAGCAGCCTGCGGGCAGCGGGTTACAATGAGCAGTTCTTC
clone_size: -; v_call: TRBV5-4; d_call: TRBD1; j_call: TRBJ1-5; cdr3_aa: CASSLGGPGQPQHF; cdr3_nt: TGTGCCAGCAGCTTAGGGGGCCCAGGGCAGCCCCAGCATTTT
clone_size: -; v_call: TRBV18; d_call: -; j_call: TRBJ2-7; cdr3_aa: CASSPRQFNEQYF; cdr3_nt: TGTGCCAGCTCACCGCGACAATTTAACGAGCAGTACTTC
clone_size: -; v_call: TRBV6-5; d_call: -; j_call: TRBJ1-1; cdr3_aa: CASRIRGNTEAFF; cdr3_nt: TGTGCCAGCAGGATCAGGGGGAACACTGAAGCTTTCTTT
clone_size: -; v_call: TRBV28; d_call: -; j_call: TRBJ1-1; cdr3_aa: CASRATGTNTEAFF; cdr3_nt: TGTGCCAGCAGGGCTACAGGGACGAACACTGAAGCTTTCTTT
clone_size: -; v_call: TRBV30; d_call: -; j_call: TRBJ2-7; cdr3_aa: CAWGQVYEQYF; cdr3_nt: TGTGCCTGGGGTCAGGTCTACGAGCAGTACTTC
clone_size: once; v_call: TRBV5-1; d_call: TRBD1; j_call: TRBJ2-7; cdr3_aa: CASSPDRALGEQYF; cdr3_nt: TGCGCCAGCAGTCCCGACAGGGCCTTGGGAGAGCAGTACTTC
clone_size: once; v_call: TRBV6-1; d_call: TRBD1; j_call: TRBJ2-3; cdr3_aa: CASIRGQGADTQYF; cdr3_nt: TGTGCCAGCATTCGGGGACAGGGGGCAGATACGCAGTATTTT
clone_size: -; v_call: TRBV30; d_call: -; j_call: TRBJ1-5; cdr3_aa: CAWSVQAGAQPQHF; cdr3_nt: TGTGCCTGGAGTGTTCAGGCAGGGGCTCAGCCCCAGCATTTT
clone_size: -; v_call: TRBV9; d_call: TRBD2; j_call: TRBJ2-7; cdr3_aa: CASSAGLGSYEQYF; cdr3_nt: TGTGCCAGCAGCGCGGGACTAGGCAGTTACGAGCAGTACTTC
clone_size: -; v_call: TRBV9; d_call: TRBD1; j_call: TRBJ2-7; cdr3_aa: CASSPGQGYEQYF; cdr3_nt: TGTGCCAGCAGCCCGGGACAGGGGTACGAGCAGTACTTC
clone_size: -; v_call: TRBV7-3; d_call: -; j_call: TRBJ2-1; cdr3_aa: CASSFLPSTNEQFF; cdr3_nt: TGTGCCAGCAGCTTTCTCCCCTCTACGAATGAGCAGTTCTTC
clone_size: few; v_call: TRBV5-1; d_call: TRBD1; j_call: TRBJ2-3; cdr3_aa: CASRVAGQAGDTQYF; cdr3_nt: TGCGCCAGCCGGGTCGCGGGACAGGCGGGCGATACGCAGTATTTT
clone_size: -; v_call: TRBV7-2; d_call: TRBD2; j_call: TRBJ2-3; cdr3_aa: CASSLEAGGTDTQYF; cdr3_nt: TGTGCCAGCAGCTTAGAAGCGGGGGGGACAGATACGCAGTATTTT
clone_size: -; v_call: TRBV4-2; d_call: -; j_call: TRBJ2-7; cdr3_aa: CASYSRGGEQYF; cdr3_nt: TGTGCCAGCTATTCTAGAGGGGGCGAGCAGTACTTC
clone_size: -; v_call: TRBV5-6; d_call: -; j_call: TRBJ2-5; cdr3_aa: CASSSFGGAQETQYF; cdr3_nt: TGTGCCAGCAGCTCGTTTGGAGGAGCCCAAGAGACCCAGTACTTC
clone_size: -; v_call: TRBV4-1; d_call: -; j_call: TRBJ1-6; cdr3_aa: CASTKGRNSPLHF; cdr3_nt: TGCGCCAGCACCAAAGGGAGGAATTCACCCCTCCACTTT
clone_size: -; v_call: TRBV2; d_call: -; j_call: TRBJ2-5; cdr3_aa: CASSVLQETQYF; cdr3_nt: TGTGCCAGCAGTGTCCTGCAAGAGACCCAGTACTTC
clone_size: -; v_call: TRBV27; d_call: -; j_call: TRBJ2-3; cdr3_aa: CASSTPEETADTQYF; cdr3_nt: TGTGCCAGCAGTACCCCGGAGGAGACCGCAGATACGCAGTATTTT
clone_size: -; v_call: TRBV4-3; d_call: -; j_call: TRBJ2-1; cdr3_aa: CASSQEERASYNEQFF; cdr3_nt: TGCGCCAGCAGCCAAGAGGAGCGGGCCTCCTACAATGAGCAGTTCTTC
clone_size: -; v_call: TRBV9; d_call: TRBD1; j_call: TRBJ2-3; cdr3_aa: CASSVHGTGGTDTQYF; cdr3_nt: TGTGCCAGCAGCGTACACGGGACAGGGGGCACAGATACGCAGTATTTT